This T cell receptor (beta chain) was retrieved from a study of low-dose radiotherapy and immunotherapy resistance in tumors. On the study more broadly: Cohort 1 received 0.5 Gy per fraction every 2 weeks, totaling 6.5 Gy. It was every two weeks, one day before radiation and immunotherapy, that intravenous cyclophosphamide 200 mg/m2 was given.

V was trimmed by 3 bases and J by 0 bases, leaving 11 bases between them. The CDR3 covers 15 residues. CDR1 is KGHSH, CDR2 LQKENI, per germline. Described time point: before trial treatment. Advanced solid tumors lacking tumor-infiltrating lymphocytes were present in eligible patients. TRAV- and TRBV-specific primers were used for first-strand cDNA, which covered alpha and beta chains. The PCR that amplified TCRs ran for about 20 cycles, relying on a constant-region primer and a V-primer adapter. One entry per CDR3 protein results from TCRdb running MiXCR on the reads. The sample contains about 64,000 distinct CDR3 sequences, 26% of which appear only once.

This TCR was recovered from a male donor with rectosigmoid adenocarcinoma. The rearrangement joins TRBV18 to TRBJ1-2; tentative D call: TRBD1 (5 bases). Material: PBMCs, obtained before treatment. CDR3 DNA sequence: TGTGCCAGCTCACCCGGGACGGCAGCTAACTATGGCTACACCTTC. Its protein product is CASSPGTAANYGYTF.